This T cell receptor beta chain was observed in a study of healthy donors' naive CD4 and CD8 T cells. Study context: Donors spanned ages 20-25, 40-50 and 60-70 years, half female. Study-wide results and caveats: Negatively charged CDR3s marked CD8+ lineage; positively charged CDR3s marked CD4+ lineage. About 13% of CD4/CD8 propensity variance appeared explained by V, J and CDR3 charge.

Details on this clonotype: Its antigen is undetermined.

TCR libraries were built from approximately 0.45 ug of total RNA by linear amplification. Using its own MiXCR run on the reads, TCRdb lists one record per CDR3 protein. Among approximately 180,000 distinct CDR3 sequences listed, 65% to 80% were seen once. The material sequenced was naive CD4+ and CD8+ T cells sorted from blood, pooled from several donors. This TCR derives from a pool of human donors in good health; the sample pools cells from several healthy donors.

CDR3 protein: CASSKVTVCYEQYF. The CDR3 DNA is TGTGCCAGCAGCAAAGTAACGGTCTGCTACGAGCAGTACTTC. This sequence joins TRBV21-1 and TRBJ2-7. TRBV21-1 is assigned pseudogene status. The CDR3 extends over 14 amino acids.